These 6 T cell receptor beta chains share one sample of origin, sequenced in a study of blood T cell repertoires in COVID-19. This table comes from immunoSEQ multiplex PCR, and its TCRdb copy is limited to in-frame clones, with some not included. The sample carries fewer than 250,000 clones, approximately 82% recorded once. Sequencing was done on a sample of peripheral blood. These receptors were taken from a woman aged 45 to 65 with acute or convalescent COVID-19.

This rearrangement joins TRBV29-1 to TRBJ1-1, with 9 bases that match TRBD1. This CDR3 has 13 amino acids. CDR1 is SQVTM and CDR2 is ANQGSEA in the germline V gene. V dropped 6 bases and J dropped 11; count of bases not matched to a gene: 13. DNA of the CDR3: TGCAGCGTCGCAGAACAGGGGGCGGGGACGGCTTTCTTT. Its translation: CSVAEQGAGTAFF.

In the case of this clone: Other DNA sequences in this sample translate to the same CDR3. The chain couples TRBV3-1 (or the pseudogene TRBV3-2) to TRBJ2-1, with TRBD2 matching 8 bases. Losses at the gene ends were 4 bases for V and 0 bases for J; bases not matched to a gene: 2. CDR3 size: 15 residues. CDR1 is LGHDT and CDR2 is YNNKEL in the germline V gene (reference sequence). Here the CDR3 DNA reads TGTGCCAGCAGCCTCCTAGCGGGCTCCTACAATGAGCAGTTCTTC. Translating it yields CASSLLAGSYNEQFF.

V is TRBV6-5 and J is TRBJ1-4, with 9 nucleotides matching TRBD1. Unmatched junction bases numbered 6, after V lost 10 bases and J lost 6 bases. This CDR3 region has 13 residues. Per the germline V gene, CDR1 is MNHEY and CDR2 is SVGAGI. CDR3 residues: CATGDRVDEKLFF. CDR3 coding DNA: TGTGCCACGGGGGACAGGGTTGATGAAAAACTGTTTTTT.

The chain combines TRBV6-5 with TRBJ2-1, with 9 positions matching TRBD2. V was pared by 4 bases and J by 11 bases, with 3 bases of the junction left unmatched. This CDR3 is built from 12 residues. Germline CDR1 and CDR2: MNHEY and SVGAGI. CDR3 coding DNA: TGTGCCAGCAGTTCGGGACTAGCCCAGCAGTTCTTC. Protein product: CASSSGLAQQFF.

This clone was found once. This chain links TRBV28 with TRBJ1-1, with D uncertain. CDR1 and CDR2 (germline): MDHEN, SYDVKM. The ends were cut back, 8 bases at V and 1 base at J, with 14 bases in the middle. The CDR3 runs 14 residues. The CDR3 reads CASERRSGNTEAFF. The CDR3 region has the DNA TGTGCCAGCGAGAGGCGGTCCGGGAACACTGAAGCTTTCTTT.

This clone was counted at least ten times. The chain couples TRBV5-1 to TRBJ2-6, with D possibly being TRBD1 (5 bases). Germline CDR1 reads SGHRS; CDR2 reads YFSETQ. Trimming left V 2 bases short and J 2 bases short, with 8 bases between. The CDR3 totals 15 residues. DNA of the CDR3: TGCGCCAGCAGCTTCTCAGGGACTGGGGCCAACGTCCTGACTTTC. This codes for CASSFSGTGANVLTF.